Presented here are 30 T cell receptor beta chains from one specimen sequenced in a study of blood T cell repertoires in COVID-19. The table came from immunoSEQ multiplex PCR; TCRdb's copy has only in-frame clones and leaves some out. The sample yields more than 300,000 clones, more than 75% seen once. The sequenced sample was PBMCs or T cells enriched from blood (not recorded which). The receptors here all came from a woman aged 18 to 35 who had recovered from COVID-19.

The chain joins TRBV4-2 to TRBJ1-6; no clear D gene. V shed 7 bases and J shed 0 bases, with 31 bases lying between them. Germline V gene sequence: CDR1 LGHNA, CDR2 YNFKEQ. This CDR3 comprises 22 residues. The CDR3 here is CASTSLARGTPSSSSYNSPLHF. The DNA of the CDR3 is TGTGCCAGCACCTCTCTAGCCCGAGGAACCCCTTCGTCGAGCTCCTATAATTCACCCCTCCACTTT.

The rearrangement links TRBV30 to TRBJ2-3; 7 bases are a match to TRBD1. After removal of 1 base from V and 0 bases from J, the junction contained 1 base not matched to a gene. CDR3 size: 14 residues. Germline-derived CDR1 and CDR2 are GTSNPN and SVGIG (reference sequence). This chain's CDR3 is CAWSEGQSTDTQYF. In DNA form, the CDR3 reads TGTGCCTGGAGTGAGGGACAGAGCACAGATACGCAGTATTTT.

The chain is built from TRBV29-1 and TRBJ1-2, with a possible D match to TRBD1 (5 bases). The CDR3 length is 13 residues. Looked up from germline, CDR1 is SQVTM and CDR2 is ANQGSEA. Trimming cost V 4 bases and J 0 bases, with 9 bases left between them. The CDR3 loop is CSVATGPNYGYTF. DNA for the CDR3: TGCAGCGTTGCCACAGGACCTAACTATGGCTACACCTTC.

The chain combines TRBV5-1 with TRBJ2-7; D gene ambiguous. This CDR3 is built from 15 residues. V lost 3 bases and J lost 3, with 16 bases in between. CDR1 and CDR2 (germline): SGHRS, YFSETQ. Written as DNA, the CDR3 is TGCGCCAGCAGCTCGACTCCGGCCTCGCACTACGAGCAGTACTTC. Its translation: CASSSTPASHYEQYF.

The chain couples TRBV6-5 to TRBJ1-2; 8 nucleotides agree with TRBD1. The CDR3 is made up of 16 amino acids. From germline, CDR1 is MNHEY and CDR2 SVGAGI. J was trimmed by 4 bases and V by 0 bases; bases with no gene match: 7. The DNA for the CDR3 is TGTGCCAGCAGTTACTCCTCAGGGGGCGCGGGCTATGGCTACACCTTC. Protein: CASSYSSGGAGYGYTF.

The V call is TRBV27, the J call TRBJ2-2; TRBD1 agrees at 7 bases. Unmatched junction bases numbered 11, after V lost 2 bases and J lost 2 bases. The CDR3 totals 18 residues. Germline V gives CDR1 MNHEY, CDR2 SMNVEV (reference sequence). The DNA for the CDR3 is TGTGCCAGCAGTTTAAATGCCGGGACAGCTAGAAACACCGGGGAGCTGTTTTTT. Amino acids: CASSLNAGTARNTGELFF.

The chain recombines TRBV4-2 with TRBJ1-1, with no clear D. The germline CDR1 and CDR2 sequences are LGHNA and YNFKEQ. Deletions cut 1 base from V and 8 bases from J, with 5 bases between. The CDR3 is made up of 11 amino acids. CDR3 protein: CASSQGGEAFF. The DNA of the CDR3 is TGTGCCAGCAGCCAAGGAGGAGAAGCTTTCTTT.

This chain links TRBV7-8 with TRBJ2-5; 8 positions agree with TRBD2. The length of the CDR3 is 15 residues. After removal of 2 bases from V and 3 bases from J, the junction contained 5 bases not matched to a gene. Germline V lookup: CDR1 SGHVS, CDR2 FQNEAQ. The CDR3 sequence: CASSLRPGGKETQYF. CDR3 nucleotide sequence: TGTGCCAGCAGCTTAAGGCCGGGGGGGAAAGAGACCCAGTACTTC.

This clone has a single count. This chain uses TRBV11-2 with TRBJ1-6, with 10 nucleotides matching TRBD1. The CDR3 length is 15 residues. Germline trimming cut 5 bases from V and 7 bases from J; bases unmatched to any gene: 5. Germline V gives CDR1 SGHAT, CDR2 FQNNGV. The CDR3 sequence is CASSQRDRGNSPLHF. The CDR3 region has the DNA TGTGCCAGCAGCCAAAGGGACAGGGGCAATTCACCCCTCCACTTT.

The J gene is TRBJ1-1, the V gene TRBV29-1; D call uncertain. The CDR3 consists of 10 residues. Germline V gives CDR1 SQVTM, CDR2 ANQGSEA. In DNA, the CDR3 is TGCAGTACCGGGGTCGCTGAAGCTTTCTTT. Translating it yields CSTGVAEAFF. Combining the CDR3 with reference TRBV29-1 and TRBJ1-1 gives the whole variable domain SAVISQKPSRDICQRGTSLTIQCQVDSQVTMMFWYRQQPGQSLTLIATANQGSEATYESGFVIDKFPISRPNLTFSTLTVSNMSPEDSSIYLCSTGVAEAFFGQGTRLTVV.

This chain joins TRBV1 and TRBJ1-6; TRBD1, the table's D call, was not compared with the DNA. TRBV1 is recorded as a pseudogene. The CDR3 loop spans 17 amino acids. The CDR3 bases are TGCACCAGCAGCCCGGGACAGGGACTTTGGTATAATTCACCCCTCCACTTT. It is translated as CTSSPGQGLWYNSPLHF.

CDR3 bases: TGTGCCAGCAGCTTCCGGGAGTATAGCAATCAGCCCCAGCATTTT. Its translation is CASSFREYSNQPQHF. The chain joins TRBV7-8 to TRBJ1-5; D remains unclear. Germline CDR1 is SGHVS and CDR2 is FQNEAQ. The V end lost 3 bases, the J end lost 0 bases, and 9 bases lay between the germline ends. The CDR3 has 15 residues. The full variable domain, rest sourced from reference TRBV7-8 and TRBJ1-5, is GAGVSQSPRYKVAKRGQDVALRCDPISGHVSLFWYQQALGQGPEFLTYFQNEAQLDKSGLPSDRFFAERPEGSVSTLKIQRTQQEDSAVYLCASSFREYSNQPQHFGDGTRLSIL.

The genes are TRBV19 and TRBJ1-2; D gene ambiguous. V lost 1 base, J lost 2 bases, and 8 bases lay in between. Germline assignment: CDR1 LNHDA and CDR2 SQIVND (reference sequence). There are 14 residues in the CDR3. The CDR3 is CASSIANSNYGYTF. The CDR3 region has the DNA TGTGCCAGTAGTATAGCGAACAGCAACTATGGCTACACCTTC.

The chain carries TRBV2 and TRBJ1-1, with 9 bases identical to TRBD1. The V gene's germline CDR1 is SNHLY and CDR2 FYNNEI. Unmatched junction bases numbered 7, after V lost 6 bases and J lost 5 bases. CDR3 length equals 14 residues. DNA for the CDR3: TGTGCCAGCAGGGTCGACAGGGGGAAGACTGAAGCTTTCTTT. Amino acid sequence: CASRVDRGKTEAFF. The variable domain in full, with the rest retrieved from reference TRBV2 and TRBJ1-1, is EPEVTQTPSHQVTQMGQEVILRCVPISNHLYFYWYRQILGQKVEFLVSFYNNEISEKSEIFDDQFSVERPDGSNFTLKIRSTKLEDSAMYFCASRVDRGKTEAFFGQGTRLTVV.

V is TRBV21-1 and J is TRBJ2-5; whether TRBD1, the table's D call, matches the DNA was not checked. TRBV21-1 is a pseudogene segment. The CDR3 spans 21 residues. The CDR3 region is CASSKWRLTIRQGFISETQYF. CDR3 in DNA: TGTGCCAGCAGCAAATGGAGATTGACTATACGACAGGGATTTATCTCAGAGACCCAGTACTTC.

The count of this clone is one. V usage is TRBV13 and J usage is TRBJ1-1, with 10 bases aligning to TRBD1. Trimming took 3 bases from V and 5 from J; bases not matched to a gene: 3. Germline CDR1 PRHDT, CDR2 FYEKMQ (reference sequence). CDR3 size: 14 residues. CDR3 sequence reads: CASSLGGQGTEAFF. The CDR3 DNA reads TGTGCCAGCAGCTTGGGGGGACAGGGGACTGAAGCTTTCTTT.

This rearrangement joins TRBV2 to TRBJ1-2; TRBD1 matches at 10 bases. Germline V gives CDR1 SNHLY, CDR2 FYNNEI. With 4 bases clipped from V and 8 bases from J, the junction kept 7 bases outside the gene matches. The CDR3 is 14 amino acids. Here the CDR3 DNA reads TGTGCCAGCAGTGGACAGGGGGCGCGAGGGGGCTACACCTTC. Translation: CASSGQGARGGYTF.

The chain couples TRBV9 to TRBJ2-7; a weak D match, TRBD1 (7 bases). Looked up from germline, CDR1 is SGDLS and CDR2 is YYNGEE. V dropped 1 base and J dropped 7 bases, with 12 bases sitting between them. This CDR3 has 13 residues. The CDR3, as DNA: TGTGCCAGCAGCGTACAGGGGGGCGTGGAGCAGTACTTC. Residues: CASSVQGGVEQYF. Full variable domain (outside the CDR3, taken from reference TRBV9 and TRBJ2-7): DSGVTQTPKHLITATGQRVTLRCSPRSGDLSVYWYQQSLDQGLQFLIQYYNGEERAKGNILERFSAQQFPDLHSELNLSSLELGDSALYFCASSVQGGVEQYFGPGTRLTVT.

CDR3 sequence: CASSLVGGYEQYF. CDR3 in DNA: TGTGCCAGCAGCTTAGTGGGGGGGTACGAGCAGTACTTC. The chain combines TRBV7-8 with TRBJ2-7; 7 bases map to TRBD2. The CDR3 consists of 13 residues. Germline lookup yields CDR1 SGHVS and CDR2 FQNEAQ. Germline trimming cut 1 base from V and 4 bases from J; bases unmatched to any gene: 1.

This chain joins TRBV4-3 and TRBJ2-5; D uncertain. CDR1 is LGHNA and CDR2 is YSLEER in the germline V gene. V dropped 4 bases and J dropped 7 bases, with 19 bases sitting between them. This CDR3 has 15 residues. As DNA, the CDR3 is TGCGCCAGCAGCCCCTACCTGCAGGCCTTGGGGACCCAGTACTTC. Protein: CASSPYLQALGTQYF.

V and J are TRBV5-1 and TRBJ2-5; 8 bases agree with TRBD2. The germline CDR1 and CDR2 sequences are SGHRS and YFSETQ. V shed 5 bases and J 3 bases; nucleotides not matched to a gene: 3. The CDR3 loop spans 13 amino acids. The CDR3 here is CASRVLAEETQYF. The CDR3 DNA sequence: TGCGCCAGCAGAGTACTAGCGGAAGAGACCCAGTACTTC.

The chain uses TRBV3-1 (or the pseudogene TRBV3-2) and TRBJ1-1, with D possibly TRBD1 on 5 matching bases. The CDR3 consists of 15 residues. Trimming left V 3 bases short and J 0 bases short, with 11 bases between. CDR1 is LGHDT, CDR2 YNNKEL, per germline (reference sequence). CDR3 amino acids: CASSQGLSLNTEAFF. For the CDR3, the DNA is TGTGCCAGCAGCCAGGGGCTCAGTCTGAACACTGAAGCTTTCTTT.

The rearrangement joins TRBV7-8 to TRBJ1-4; possible D gene TRBD1, 6 bases. Per germline, CDR1 SGHVS and CDR2 FQNEAQ. The CDR3 has 14 residues. Trimming shortened V by 5 bases and J by 8 bases, and 15 bases separated the two germline ends. DNA of the CDR3: TGTGCCAGCAGCCAGGGGCAGGGCGGCGAAAAACTGTTTTTT. Translating gives CASSQGQGGEKLFF.

The rearrangement uses TRBV6-5 and TRBJ1-5; TRBD1 matches at 8 bases. This CDR3 has 13 residues. Germline CDR1 is MNHEY and CDR2 is SVGAGI. The J segment lost 7 bases and the V segment lost 4 bases, leaving 3 bases of the junction unmatched. The CDR3 DNA sequence: TGTGCCAGCAGTTCGACAGGGGACCAGCCCCAGCATTTT. It translates to CASSSTGDQPQHF.

This CDR3 is CASSIDRSGELFF. CDR3 coding DNA: TGTGCCAGTAGTATAGACCGTTCGGGGGAGCTGTTTTTT. V gene TRBV19 combines with J gene TRBJ2-2, with D uncertain. V was cut by 0 bases and J by 8 bases, with 7 bases left in between. This CDR3 contains 13 residues. From germline, CDR1 is LNHDA and CDR2 SQIVND (reference sequence). Together with reference TRBV19 and TRBJ2-2, the CDR3 gives the full variable domain: DGGITQSPKYLFRKEGQNVTLSCEQNLNHDAMYWYRQDPGQGLRLIYYSQIVNDFQKGDIAEGYSVSREKKESFPLTVTSAQKNPTAFYLCASSIDRSGELFFGEGSRLTVL.

This clone was detected only once. The DNA for the CDR3 is TGCAGTGCTTGTGATGACTCAGAGAACACTGAAGCTTTCTTT. This codes for CSACDDSENTEAFF. This chain connects TRBV20-1 to TRBJ1-1; D unresolved. The germline gives CDR1 DFQATT, CDR2 SNEGSKA (reference sequence). The V gene lost 5 bases and the J gene lost 1 base, with 14 bases spanning the gap. The CDR3 runs to 14 residues.

The J gene is TRBJ2-1, the V gene TRBV14; 12 bases map to TRBD2. The CDR3 has 20 amino acids. V was clipped by 1 base and J by 0 bases; unmatched bases: 10. Germline V gene lookup returns CDR1 SGHDN and CDR2 FVKESK. The CDR3 sequence is CASSQVGSLAGGSSYNEQFF. Written as DNA, the CDR3 is TGTGCCAGCAGCCAAGTCGGGTCACTAGCGGGGGGAAGCTCCTACAATGAGCAGTTCTTC.

In the case of this clone: Other DNA sequences of this sample code for an identical CDR3. V gene TRBV2 combines with J gene TRBJ1-5; D unresolved. V shed 4 bases and J shed 2 bases, with 9 bases lying between them. CDR1 is SNHLY, CDR2 FYNNEI, per germline. The CDR3 runs to 14 residues. CDR3 DNA: TGTGCCAGCAGTGGGACTGGGGGCAATCAGCCCCAGCATTTT. It translates to CASSGTGGNQPQHF.

The chain couples TRBV6-1 to TRBJ1-5; D is possibly TRBD1 (5 bases). V shed 2 bases and J shed 3 bases, with 11 bases lying between them. Germline V lookup: CDR1 MNHNS, CDR2 SASEGT. The CDR3 runs 15 residues. The CDR3 region is CASSEQGGYNQPQHF. Here the CDR3 DNA reads TGTGCCAGCAGTGAACAGGGAGGTTACAATCAGCCCCAGCATTTT.

The chain couples TRBV5-1 to TRBJ2-5, with 10 bases lining up with TRBD2. With 1 base clipped from V and 5 bases from J, the junction kept 8 bases outside the gene matches. The CDR3 totals 16 residues. CDR1 and CDR2 (germline): SGHRS, YFSETQ. This chain's CDR3 is CASSLPSGGDGETQYF. CDR3 DNA sequence: TGCGCCAGCAGCTTGCCCAGCGGGGGGGACGGGGAGACCCAGTACTTC.